A selection of T cell receptor beta chains follows, all from one sample in a study of blood T cell repertoires in COVID-19. Sequencing used immunoSEQ multiplex PCR; TCRdb keeps in-frame clones, though not all of them. The profile shows about 190,000 clones, about 85% of them singletons. The sample comprised peripheral blood. Source of these receptors: a man aged 60 to 69 with active or convalescent COVID-19. Each CDR3 is given with its conserved first and last residue. The D gene is left open where the match is weak. Size is omitted from some rows. Given values are once, few, many or a class for expanded clones.

clone size	V gene	J gene	CDR3 length	D gene	CDR3 protein	CDR3 DNA
-	TRBV7-6	TRBJ2-7	15	-	CASSPEPGLSYEQYF	TGTGCCAGCAGCCCGGAACCCGGGTTGTCCTACGAGCAGTACTTC
-	TRBV19	TRBJ1-5	17	-	CASSIKWAGMVHQPQHF	TGTGCCAGTAGTATAAAATGGGCAGGGATGGTTCATCAGCCCCAGCATTTT
few	TRBV3-1/TRBV3-2	TRBJ1-2	16	-	CASSQAIALRGYGYTF	TGTGCCAGCAGCCAGGCCATTGCCCTCCGGGGCTATGGCTACACCTTC
-	TRBV5-1	TRBJ1-2	12	-	CASSYATYGYTF	TGCGCCAGCAGTTATGCTACCTATGGCTACACCTTC
once	TRBV3-1/TRBV3-2	TRBJ1-6	13	-	CASSQERPSPLHF	TGTGCCAGCAGCCAAGAGAGGCCTTCACCCCTCCACTTT
-	TRBV4-1	TRBJ2-1	15	-	CASSQDYSAGNEQFF	TGCGCCAGCAGCCAAGATTATTCGGCGGGGAATGAGCAGTTCTTC
once	TRBV18	TRBJ1-3	15	TRBD1	CASSPSGTGINTIYF	TGTGCCAGCTCACCATCCGGGACAGGGATAAACACCATATATTTT
-	TRBV6-5	TRBJ2-7	15	TRBD1	CASSNVGQGDYEQYF	TGTGCCAGCAGTAATGTGGGACAGGGGGACTACGAGCAGTACTTC
-	TRBV11-2	TRBJ1-5	14	TRBD1	CASSPDRVGQPQHF	TGTGCCAGCAGCCCGGACAGGGTGGGACAGCCCCAGCATTTT
-	TRBV14	TRBJ2-7	13	-	CASRGGEAYEQYF	TGTGCCAGCAGGGGTGGGGAGGCCTACGAGCAGTACTTC
-	TRBV7-6	TRBJ2-1	14	-	CASSTSFSYNEQFF	TGTGCCAGCAGTACGAGTTTTTCCTACAATGAGCAGTTCTTC
-	TRBV2	TRBJ1-2	19	TRBD1	CASSSRADRGAPANYGYTF	TGTGCCAGCAGCTCAAGGGCGGACAGGGGGGCGCCGGCTAACTATGGCTACACCTTC
-	TRBV5-1	TRBJ2-5	15	-	CASSGGRGNGETQYF	TGCGCCAGCAGCGGGGGCAGGGGCAACGGGGAGACCCAGTACTTC
-	TRBV6-2/TRBV6-3	TRBJ2-1	15	-	CASSYIPTPGNEQFF	TGTGCCAGCAGTTACATCCCTACCCCCGGCAATGAGCAGTTCTTC
-	TRBV5-1	TRBJ1-6	16	TRBD1	CASSGRDSSYNSPLHF	TGCGCCAGCAGCGGAAGGGACAGCTCCTATAATTCACCCCTCCACTTT
-	TRBV7-9	TRBJ2-7	16	TRBD2	CASSPRGREGDYEQYF	TGTGCCAGCAGCCCGCGGGGGAGGGAGGGAGACTACGAGCAGTACTTC